Sequencing of this T cell receptor (beta chain) was carried out in a study of blood T cell repertoires in COVID-19. Study-level background: Acute-phase and convalescent COVID-19 samples originated in the United States, Italy and Spain. In each case, the material was cDNA or gDNA derived from T cells, B-cell-depleted T cells, or PBMCs.

V gave up 6 bases and J gave up 5 bases; unmatched junction bases: 6. Looked up from germline, CDR1 is SNHLY and CDR2 is FYNNEI. The CDR3 has 15 residues. Per the authors' pipeline: For nucleated cells, counts were estimated from reference gene primer amplification. The repertoire was sequenced with immunoSEQ multiplex PCR; TCRdb's copy has only in-frame clones and lacks some. V, J and clone size are taken as reported in that table, and D and trimming were inferred from the DNA itself. The table lists about 190,000 clones, 65% to 80% of them singletons. This clone was picked up a small number of times.

Input material: peripheral blood. The gene calls are TRBV2 and TRBJ2-5, with 13 bases matching TRBD2. The receptor comes from a man in his forties or fifties who had recovered from COVID-19. CDR3 in DNA: TGTGCCAGCAGGCTGGGACTAGCGGGAAGGGAGACCCAGTACTTC. This encodes CASRLGLAGRETQYF.